What follows are 18 T cell receptor beta chains derived from one specimen sequenced in a study of T cell changes during pregnancy in multiple sclerosis (dated by TCRdb to 2018 to 2020). The library came from the immunoSEQ multiplex PCR assay. As stored in TCRdb, this immuneACCESS dataset retains in-frame rearrangements with V and J assigned. A fraction of the clones does not appear; measured against another copy, unresolved V genes explain less than half of the discrepancy, and the remainder lacks a known reason. For this sample the table gives about 70,000 clones, of which approximately 94% were detected only once. The ten largest clones represent less than 0.65% of the sample. The input for sequencing was peripheral blood, taken in the third trimester of pregnancy. These receptors were collected from a female donor with multiple sclerosis, enrolled in a pregnancy study.

The V and J genes are TRBV4-3 and TRBJ2-5, with a tentative D call TRBD2 (5 bases). The CDR3 has 17 amino acids. V lost 2 bases and J 0 bases, leaving 16 bases between the germline ends. Germline CDR1 and CDR2: LGHNA and YSLEER. Written as DNA, the CDR3 is TGCGCCAGCAGCCAAAGGGCGCGGGCAAAGTACCAAGAGACCCAGTACTTC. Translating gives CASSQRARAKYQETQYF.

The rearrangement links TRBV7-6 to TRBJ2-1, with TRBD1 matching over 10 bases. V lost 5 bases, J lost 10 bases, and 11 bases stayed unmatched. Looked up from germline, CDR1 is SGHVS and CDR2 is FNYEAQ. The CDR3 spans 15 residues. The CDR3: CASSEGGTGVSEQFF. The CDR3, as DNA: TGTGCCAGCAGCGAGGGCGGGACAGGGGTTTCGGAGCAGTTCTTC.

This chain links TRBV9 with TRBJ1-4, with a weak D call TRBD1 (5 bases). Germline V gene sequence: CDR1 SGDLS, CDR2 YYNGEE. V lost 0 bases, J lost 8 bases, and 11 bases lay in between. The CDR3 extends over 14 amino acids. The CDR3 protein is CASSVEGLGEKLFF. CDR3 nucleotide sequence: TGTGCCAGCAGCGTAGAGGGGTTGGGAGAAAAACTGTTTTTT. Full variable domain (rest looked up from reference TRBV9 and TRBJ1-4): DSGVTQTPKHLITATGQRVTLRCSPRSGDLSVYWYQQSLDQGLQFLIQYYNGEERAKGNILERFSAQQFPDLHSELNLSSLELGDSALYFCASSVEGLGEKLFFGSGTQLSVL.

J is TRBJ1-1 and V is TRBV7-8; D possibly corresponds to TRBD1 (6 bases). V was pared by 4 bases and J by 0 bases, with 21 bases between. CDR1 and CDR2 from the germline V gene are SGHVS and FQNEAQ. This CDR3 is 18 amino acids long. The CDR3, as DNA: TGTGCCAGCAGCTCCCCTCGACAGGCGCTCACTGTGAACACTGAAGCTTTCTTT. It encodes CASSSPRQALTVNTEAFF.

This clone was seen only a few times. This chain connects TRBV6-1 to TRBJ1-1, with D possibly matching TRBD1 (6 bases). The CDR3 contains 15 residues. Germline V gene lookup returns CDR1 MNHNS and CDR2 SASEGT. Between the trimmed V and J ends, which lost 3 bases and 5 bases, there was a span of 16 bases. DNA for the CDR3: TGTGCCAGCAGTGAGACCGGGGGGGCTGGTACTGAAGCTTTCTTT. Residues: CASSETGGAGTEAFF.

V and J are TRBV6-1 and TRBJ1-5; the D gene is possibly TRBD1 (5 bases). CDR1 MNHNS and CDR2 SASEGT come from the germline V gene. Deletions cut 3 bases from V and 0 bases from J, with 18 bases between. The CDR3 totals 18 residues. The DNA of the CDR3 is TGTGCCAGCAGTGATTTACCCTTTTCAGGGCGTAGCAATCAGCCCCAGCATTTT. Translation: CASSDLPFSGRSNQPQHF.

This clone was recorded only once. DNA for the CDR3: TGTGCCAGCAGCCGTGCAACTAATGAAAAACTGTTTTTT. Translated, it gives CASSRATNEKLFF. The chain uses TRBV9 and TRBJ1-4, with unresolved D. V was clipped by 4 bases and J by 0 bases, with 4 bases between them. This CDR3 spans 13 amino acids. CDR1 is SGDLS and CDR2 is YYNGEE in the germline V gene. Drawing the rest from reference TRBV9 and TRBJ1-4, the complete variable domain is DSGVTQTPKHLITATGQRVTLRCSPRSGDLSVYWYQQSLDQGLQFLIQYYNGEERAKGNILERFSAQQFPDLHSELNLSSLELGDSALYFCASSRATNEKLFFGSGTQLSVL.

The rearrangement links TRBV27 to TRBJ2-3, with 7 bases identical to TRBD1. Per germline, CDR1 MNHEY and CDR2 SMNVEV (reference sequence). V trimming: 2 bases; J trimming: 3 bases; junction bases outside the gene matches: 5. The CDR3 loop spans 15 amino acids. DNA for the CDR3: TGTGCCAGCAGTTTACGCAGGGGGAGAACAGATACGCAGTATTTT. Translated: CASSLRRGRTDTQYF.

Only a few counts were recorded for this clone. The chain uses TRBV19 and TRBJ2-7; 9 bases map to TRBD1. V lost 6 bases to trimming and J lost 0 bases; unmatched junction nucleotides: 3. Germline V gives CDR1 LNHDA, CDR2 SQIVND (reference sequence). CDR3 length: 14 amino acids. The CDR3 DNA reads as TGTGCCAGTAGACGGGACAGGGCCTCCTACGAGCAGTACTTC. The encoded protein is CASRRDRASYEQYF. The full variable domain, in which reference TRBV19 and TRBJ2-7 provide the parts outside the CDR3, is DGGITQSPKYLFRKEGQNVTLSCEQNLNHDAMYWYRQDPGQGLRLIYYSQIVNDFQKGDIAEGYSVSREKKESFPLTVTSAQKNPTAFYLCASRRDRASYEQYFGPGTRLTVT.

The chain employs TRBV10-3 and TRBJ2-7; the D is unclear. Deletions cut 3 bases from V and 0 bases from J, with 6 bases between. Looked up from germline, CDR1 is ENHRY and CDR2 is SYGVKD. The CDR3 is made up of 13 amino acids. The chain's CDR3 is CAISDQDSYEQYF. The DNA for the CDR3 is TGTGCCATCAGTGACCAGGACTCCTACGAGCAGTACTTC.

The chain uses TRBV5-1 and TRBJ1-1, with D perhaps TRBD1 (6 bases). The CDR3 is made up of 14 amino acids. The V end was cut by 4 bases, the J end by 2 bases, with 12 bases between. CDR1 is SGHRS, CDR2 YFSETQ, per germline. The CDR3 DNA reads TGCGCCAGCAGCGCCGGACAGTTTAACACTGAAGCTTTCTTT. Amino acid sequence: CASSAGQFNTEAFF.

This clone was recorded only once. This sequence joins TRBV18 and TRBJ1-4, with D possibly TRBD1 on 5 matching bases. Germline lookup yields CDR1 KGHSH and CDR2 LQKENI. Trimming cost V 1 base and J 6 bases, with 12 bases left between them. The CDR3 is 15 residues long. The CDR3 region has the DNA TGTGCCAGCTCACCACGGACACGAGCGTATGAAAAACTGTTTTTT. Translated, it gives CASSPRTRAYEKLFF.

The count of this clone is one. V is TRBV7-3 and J is TRBJ2-2; no reliable D call. CDR1 and CDR2 (germline): SGHTA, FQGTGA. V gave up 8 bases and J gave up 4 bases, with 8 bases separating them. This CDR3 is 12 amino acids long. CDR3 nucleotide sequence: TGTGCCAGCCGCGTCGCCACCGGGGAGCTGTTTTTT. It translates to CASRVATGELFF. Variable domain in full (rest from reference TRBV7-3 and TRBJ2-2): GAGVSQTPSNKVTEKGKYVELRCDPISGHTALYWYRQSLGQGPEFLIYFQGTGAADDSGLPNDRFFAVRPEGSVSTLKIQRTERGDSAVYLCASRVATGELFFGEGSRLTVL.

The chain carries TRBV7-6 and TRBJ2-1, with TRBD2 matching over 8 bases. The V gene's germline CDR1 is SGHVS and CDR2 FNYEAQ. CDR3 size: 15 residues. With V trimmed by 5 bases and J by 2 bases, 5 bases remained unmatched. CDR3 in amino acids: CASSARGGTYNEQFF. DNA of the CDR3: TGTGCCAGCAGCGCCCGCGGGGGGACCTACAATGAGCAGTTCTTC.

The chain employs TRBV7-2 and TRBJ2-3; 8 bases are shared with TRBD2. Germline CDR1 and CDR2: SGHTA and FQGNSA. V gave up 1 base and J gave up 4 bases; unmatched junction bases: 10. The CDR3 has 17 amino acids. CDR3 coding DNA: TGTGCCAGCAGCTTAGTGGAATGGCGGGGGGAAGCAGATACGCAGTATTTT. Protein product: CASSLVEWRGEADTQYF. Supplemented by reference TRBV7-2 and TRBJ2-3, the full variable domain reads GAGVSQSPSNKVTEKGKDVELRCDPISGHTALYWYRQSLGQGLEFLIYFQGNSAPDKSGLPSDRFSAERTGGSVSTLTIQRTQQEDSAVYLCASSLVEWRGEADTQYFGPGTRLTVL.

V usage is TRBV6-1 and J usage is TRBJ1-2, with D perhaps matching TRBD1 (5 bases). Germline V CDR1 and CDR2: MNHNS, SASEGT. Deletions cut 4 bases from V and 6 bases from J, with 12 bases between. The CDR3 totals 13 residues. CDR3 in DNA: TGTGCCAGCAGTGTCAGGGAGCGGGATGGCTACACCTTC. Encoded protein: CASSVRERDGYTF.

V usage is TRBV18 and J usage is TRBJ2-7; 7 bases are shared with TRBD1. This CDR3 region has 13 residues. Germline CDR1 reads KGHSH; CDR2 reads LQKENI. After removal of 3 bases from V and 3 bases from J, the junction contained 2 bases not matched to a gene. CDR3 bases: TGTGCCAGCTCACCGTGGGACAGCTACGAGCAGTACTTC. Translating it yields CASSPWDSYEQYF.

The chain is built from TRBV6-1 and TRBJ1-6, with D unresolved. CDR3 size: 14 residues. V was clipped by 4 bases and J by 1 base, with 5 bases between them. Germline CDR1 is MNHNS and CDR2 is SASEGT. CDR3 sequence: CASSGSSYNSPLHF. CDR3 DNA sequence: TGTGCCAGCAGTGGCAGTTCCTATAATTCACCCCTCCACTTT.